This is a list of T cell receptor beta chains from one sample in a study of blood T cells in healthy people across ages. TCRdb reanalysed the 5' RACE reads using MiXCR and keeps one entry per CDR3 protein. The data show over 950,000 distinct CDR3 sequences, roughly half seen once. Material: blood. These receptors all come from a woman aged 55-69 years in good health. The CDR3 runs from the conserved cysteine through the conserved F or W. The D gene is left open where the match is weak. Expanded clones are given a class, and other clones once, few, many or no size at all.

clone size,V gene,J gene,D gene,CDR3 length,CDR3 protein,CDR3 DNA
NA,TRBV6-1,TRBJ2-1,NA,17,CASSEAIRTRLYNEQNF,TGTGCCAGCAGTGAAGCGATCCGGACACGCCTTTACAATGAGCAGAACTTC
few,TRBV7-6,TRBJ2-7,NA,16,CASSPSLPHISYEQYF,TGTGCCAGCAGCCCCTCACTGCCCCATATTTCCTACGAGCAGTACTTC
few,TRBV28,TRBJ2-7,NA,12,CASGRSSYEQYF,TGTGCCAGCGGCAGAAGCTCCTACGAGCAGTACTTC
once,TRBV21-1,TRBJ2-7,NA,12,CASRSRGGEQYF,TGTGCCAGCAGGTCACGGGGGGGCGAGCAGTACTTC
NA,TRBV30,TRBJ1-2,NA,13,CAWSVQSWGGYTF,TGTGCCTGGAGTGTACAGTCGTGGGGTGGCTACACCTTC
NA,TRBV27,TRBJ2-1,NA,13,CASSEITGVAQFF,TGTGCCAGCAGCGAGATTACGGGGGTGGCGCAGTTCTTC
NA,TRBV12-3/TRBV12-4,TRBJ2-7,NA,13,CASSSRALHEQYF,TGTGCCAGCAGTTCGAGAGCCTTACACGAGCAGTACTTC
NA,TRBV20-1,TRBJ1-1,NA,12,CSADLWNTEAFF,TGCAGTGCGGACCTCTGGAACACTGAAGCTTTCTTT
NA,TRBV2,TRBJ1-2,NA,12,CASSLDIYGYTF,TGTGCCAGCAGTTTGGACATTTATGGCTACACCTTC
few,TRBV20-1,TRBJ2-7,TRBD2,13,CSAPGLATYEQYF,TGCAGTGCACCGGGACTAGCAACATACGAGCAGTACTTC
few,TRBV27,TRBJ2-7,NA,13,CASSLSRTYEQYF,TGTGCCAGCAGTTTGAGTAGGACCTACGAGCAGTACTTC
few,TRBV5-1,TRBJ1-2,NA,14,CASSEQGGDYGYTF,TGCGCCAGCAGCGAACAGGGTGGCGACTATGGCTACACCTTC
NA,TRBV30,TRBJ1-2,NA,12,CAWMVGMGGYTF,TGTGCCTGGATGGTGGGGATGGGTGGCTACACCTTC
NA,TRBV20-1,TRBJ2-7,TRBD1,15,CSASAGTANSYEQYF,TGCAGTGCTAGCGCCGGGACAGCAAACTCCTACGAGCAGTACTTC
NA,TRBV27,TRBJ2-7,TRBD1,14,CASDYGTGVYEQYF,TGTGCCAGCGATTACGGGACAGGAGTCTACGAGCAGTACTTC
few,TRBV6-1,TRBJ2-1,TRBD2,14,CATKLAGGDNEQFF,TGTGCCACCAAACTAGCGGGAGGGGACAATGAGCAGTTCTTC
NA,TRBV28,TRBJ1-2,NA,16,CATPGPGGGASYGYTF,TGTGCCACCCCTGGGCCAGGAGGGGGTGCTTCCTATGGCTACACCTTC
few,TRBV27,TRBJ1-2,NA,18,CASSRRGGPTPYSYGYTF,TGTGCCAGCAGTCGCCGAGGGGGGCCTACACCCTACTCCTATGGCTACACCTTC
few,TRBV12-3/TRBV12-4,TRBJ2-5,NA,12,CAGSLGGETQYF,TGTGCCGGCAGTTTGGGGGGCGAGACCCAGTACTTC
NA,TRBV10-3,TRBJ2-7,NA,14,CAISVDNRAYEQYF,TGTGCCATCAGTGTAGATAATCGGGCCTACGAGCAGTACTTC
NA,TRBV11-2,TRBJ2-1,NA,13,CASSLSFNNEQFF,TGTGCCAGCAGCTTAAGCTTCAACAATGAGCAGTTCTTC
NA,TRBV11-2,TRBJ2-4,TRBD2,19,CASSFSLAGGEARKNIQYF,TGTGCCAGCAGCTTTTCCCTAGCGGGAGGAGAGGCTCGGAAAAACATTCAGTACTTC
NA,TRBV4-1,TRBJ2-1,TRBD2,15,CASSQVAGMYNEQFF,TGCGCCAGCAGCCAAGTAGCGGGAATGTACAATGAGCAGTTCTTC
NA,TRBV11-2,TRBJ1-4,NA,14,CASSLGTYQEKLFF,TGTGCCAGCAGCTTGGGGACTTATCAAGAAAAACTGTTTTTT
once,TRBV5-1,TRBJ2-1,NA,15,CASSVRPGEVDEQFF,TGCGCCAGCAGCGTGAGGCCGGGGGAGGTCGATGAGCAGTTCTTC
NA,TRBV7-9,TRBJ1-4,TRBD1,16,CASSSKIAGGGGKLFF,TGTGCCAGCAGCTCGAAAATCGCAGGGGGCGGAGGAAAACTGTTTTTT
many,TRBV20-1,TRBJ2-5,NA,11,CSEGGIETQYF,TGCAGTGAGGGGGGAATCGAGACCCAGTACTTC
NA,TRBV4-3,TRBJ2-1,TRBD2,16,CASSQDIAGGPRVQFF,TGCGCCAGCAGCCAAGACATAGCGGGAGGGCCGAGGGTGCAGTTCTTC
few,TRBV7-2,TRBJ2-3,NA,15,CASSLYDSLTDTQYF,TGTGCCAGCAGCTTATACGACAGTCTCACAGATACGCAGTATTTT